The clone carrying this T cell receptor (beta chain) appeared a few times. The sample belongs to a study of blood T cell repertoires in COVID-19. Study information: The origin of the acute and convalescent COVID-19 samples was the United States, Italy and Spain. Sources were T cells, B-cell-depleted T cells, or PBMCs; the material itself was cDNA or gDNA.

In germline, CDR1 is SSHAT, CDR2 FNYEAQ (reference sequence). The V gene lost 3 bases and the J gene lost 4 bases, with 13 bases spanning the gap. The CDR3 is 15 residues long. Original methodology: Reference gene primer amplification gave estimated nucleated cell counts. Sequencing was performed with immunoSEQ multiplex PCR; in TCRdb, only in-frame clones are kept and a portion is missing. V, J and clone size are taken as reported in that table, and D and trimming were inferred from the DNA itself. Here the sample spans tens of thousands of clones, around 90% being singletons. The sample comprised peripheral blood. The clonotype was recovered from a human donor in a cohort sampled during active COVID-19. The chain uses TRBV7-7 and TRBJ1-3; possibly TRBD1 for D (6 bases). Here the CDR3 DNA reads TGTGCCAGCAGCTTGGGACAAGGAACGGGAAACACCATATATTTT. Amino acids: CASSLGQGTGNTIYF.